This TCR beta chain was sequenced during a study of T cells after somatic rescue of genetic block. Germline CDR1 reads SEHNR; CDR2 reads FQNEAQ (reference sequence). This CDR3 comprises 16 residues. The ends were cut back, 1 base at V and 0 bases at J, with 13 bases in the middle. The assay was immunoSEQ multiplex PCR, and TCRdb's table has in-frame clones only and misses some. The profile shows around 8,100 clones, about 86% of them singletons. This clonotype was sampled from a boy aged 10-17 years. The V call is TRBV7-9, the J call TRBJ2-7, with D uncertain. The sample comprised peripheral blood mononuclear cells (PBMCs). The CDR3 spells CASSLGLGLHSYEQYF. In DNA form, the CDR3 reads TGTGCCAGCAGCTTAGGGTTGGGCCTCCACTCCTACGAGCAGTACTTC.